These 25 T cell receptor beta chains were all obtained from the same sample, sequenced in a study of T cells after yellow fever vaccination. TCRdb itself ran the 5' RACE reads through MiXCR, one entry per CDR3 protein. Here the sample spans 340,000 or so distinct CDR3 sequences, under 15% being singletons. The material sequenced was CD4+ T cells sorted from PBMCs, taken 15 days after the yellow fever booster vaccination. These receptors came from a man aged 18 to 29 who received the YFV17D yellow fever vaccine.

The chain couples TRBV2 to TRBJ2-5; D is tentatively TRBD1 or TRBD2 (5 bases each). Deletions cut 3 bases from V and 4 bases from J, with 15 bases between. The CDR3 has 15 residues. Germline CDR1 and CDR2: SNHLY and FYNNEI. The CDR3 reads CASSDGFGDAETQYF. CDR3 in DNA: TGTGCCAGCAGTGACGGGTTCGGGGACGCAGAGACCCAGTACTTC. Variable domain in full (rest from reference TRBV2 and TRBJ2-5): EPEVTQTPSHQVTQMGQEVILRCVPISNHLYFYWYRQILGQKVEFLVSFYNNEISEKSEIFDDQFSVERPDGSNFTLKIRSTKLEDSAMYFCASSDGFGDAETQYFGPGTRLLVL.

This clonotype has ten or more counts. The chain combines TRBV7-8 with TRBJ2-7; 8 bases agree with TRBD1. This CDR3 is 11 amino acids long. Germline CDR1 reads SGHVS; CDR2 reads FQNEAQ. The V and J ends lost 5 bases and 7 bases, in that order; junction bases with no gene match: 1. The CDR3 here is CASSTGGEQYF. The CDR3 bases are TGTGCCAGCAGCACAGGGGGAGAGCAGTACTTC. Together with reference TRBV7-8 and TRBJ2-7, the CDR3 gives the full variable domain: GAGVSQSPRYKVAKRGQDVALRCDPISGHVSLFWYQQALGQGPEFLTYFQNEAQLDKSGLPSDRFFAERPEGSVSTLKIQRTQQEDSAVYLCASSTGGEQYFGPGTRLTVT.

The chain uses TRBV5-4 and TRBJ1-2, with 8 bases that match TRBD1. The CDR3 is made up of 15 amino acids. Unmatched junction bases numbered 8, after V lost 3 bases and J lost 4 bases. CDR1 and CDR2 from the germline V gene are SGHNT and YYREEE (reference sequence). DNA of the CDR3: TGTGCCAGCAGCTCGCAGGGGGCGACGCTCTATGGCTACACCTTC. Translated, it gives CASSSQGATLYGYTF.

The chain recombines TRBV20-1 with TRBJ1-3, with unresolved D. With 0 bases removed from V and 0 bases from J, the gap between germline ends came to 9 bases. Germline V gives CDR1 DFQATT, CDR2 SNEGSKA (reference sequence). This CDR3 is 15 amino acids long. CDR3 sequence: CSARDRQSSGNTIYF. Here the CDR3 DNA reads TGCAGTGCTAGAGATCGCCAGTCCTCTGGAAACACCATATATTTT.

This rearrangement joins TRBV7-9 to TRBJ2-3, with 14 bases identical to TRBD2. In germline, CDR1 is SEHNR, CDR2 FQNEAQ (reference sequence). This CDR3 is built from 18 residues. Germline trimming cut 5 bases from V and 0 bases from J; bases unmatched to any gene: 7. CDR3 loop: CASSAGTSGGRSTDTQYF. CDR3 bases: TGTGCCAGCAGCGCCGGGACTAGCGGGGGTCGAAGCACAGATACGCAGTATTTT. Supplemented by reference TRBV7-9 and TRBJ2-3, the full variable domain reads DTGVSQNPRHKITKRGQNVTFRCDPISEHNRLYWYRQTLGQGPEFLTYFQNEAQLEKSRLLSDRFSAERPKGSFSTLEIQRTEQGDSAMYLCASSAGTSGGRSTDTQYFGPGTRLTVL.

This clonotype was observed a handful of times. The J gene is TRBJ1-2, the V gene TRBV7-2, with a weak D call TRBD1 (6 bases). Germline V lookup: CDR1 SGHTA, CDR2 FQGNSA. V was cut by 0 bases and J by 7 bases, with 12 bases left in between. The CDR3 covers 14 residues. This CDR3 is CASSLAHGGSGYTF. The CDR3 bases are TGTGCCAGCAGCTTAGCGCACGGGGGCTCTGGCTACACCTTC.

The chain joins TRBV15 to TRBJ1-1; D is ambiguous. V lost 7 bases and J lost 1, with 10 bases in between. The germline V gene has CDR1 LNHNV and CDR2 YYDKDF (reference sequence). There are 13 residues in the CDR3. The CDR3 region has the DNA TGTGCCACCACCCGACCTCCGAACACTGAAGCTTTCTTT. Translated: CATTRPPNTEAFF. The whole variable domain, filled in from reference TRBV15 and TRBJ1-1, reads DAMVIQNPRYQVTQFGKPVTLSCSQTLNHNVMYWYQQKSSQAPKLLFHYYDKDFNNEADTPDNFQSRRPNTSFCFLDIRSPGLGDTAMYLCATTRPPNTEAFFGQGTRLTVV.

The rearrangement uses TRBV5-5 and TRBJ2-2, with D unclear. Germline assignment: CDR1 SGHKS and CDR2 YYEKEE (reference sequence). V gave up 3 bases and J gave up 5 bases, with 8 bases separating them. The CDR3 has 13 amino acids. The CDR3 reads CASSSIRTGELFF. CDR3 bases: TGTGCCAGCAGCTCCATTCGAACCGGGGAGCTGTTTTTT.

The J gene is TRBJ2-5, the V gene TRBV5-1; no firm D call. This CDR3 is built from 15 residues. Between the trimmed V and J ends, which lost 0 bases and 4 bases, there was a span of 13 bases. CDR1 is SGHRS and CDR2 is YFSETQ in the germline V gene. CDR3 protein: CASSLDRFVGETQYF. The CDR3 DNA follows: TGCGCCAGCAGCTTGGACCGATTTGTGGGAGAGACCCAGTACTTC.

In this sample, this clonotype turned up many times. The chain joins TRBV5-1 to TRBJ2-3; no definite D call. CDR3 length equals 14 residues. V was shortened by 1 base and J by 0 bases, with 6 bases between the two germline ends. Germline V gene lookup returns CDR1 SGHRS and CDR2 YFSETQ. CDR3 bases: TGCGCCAGCAGCTTGACGCCCAGCACAGATACGCAGTATTTT. Translated: CASSLTPSTDTQYF.

This chain links TRBV4-3 with TRBJ1-5; D gene ambiguous. CDR3 length: 14 residues. Germline CDR1 reads LGHNA; CDR2 reads YSLEER. The germline V and J ends were trimmed by 1 base and 2 bases, with 6 bases remaining between them. The CDR3 DNA reads as TGCGCCAGCAGCCAAGCTCCTGGCAATCAGCCCCAGCATTTT. Residues: CASSQAPGNQPQHF.

This clonotype has just a few counts. The J gene is TRBJ1-1, the V gene TRBV20-1, with a tentative D call TRBD1 (5 bases). Between the trimmed V and J ends, which lost 4 bases and 6 bases, there was a span of 21 bases. CDR1 is DFQATT and CDR2 is SNEGSKA in the germline V gene (reference sequence). CDR3 length: 15 residues. CDR3 sequence: CSATSPGKGRSEAFF. CDR3 coding DNA: TGCAGTGCTACCTCTCCAGGGAAGGGACGGTCTGAAGCTTTCTTT.

This clonotype was counted a few times. The chain combines TRBV5-1 with TRBJ2-7; perhaps D is TRBD1 or TRBD2 (5 bases each). This CDR3 comprises 14 residues. Germline lookup yields CDR1 SGHRS and CDR2 YFSETQ. With 0 bases removed from V and 4 bases from J, the gap between germline ends came to 11 bases. The CDR3, as DNA: TGCGCCAGCAGCTTGGATCCGGGGCAATACGAGCAGTACGTC. Translation: CASSLDPGQYEQYV.

This clonotype was picked up a small number of times. The rearrangement uses TRBV4-2 and TRBJ1-4, with 9 bases lining up with TRBD1. CDR1 and CDR2 from the germline V gene are LGHNA and YNFKEQ. J gave up 7 bases and V 5 bases, and 8 bases lay outside the gene matches. The CDR3 is 15 amino acids. The CDR3 bases are TGTGCCAGCAGCTTCAACAGGGGGCTTGCTGAAAAACTGTTTTTT. Its translation: CASSFNRGLAEKLFF.

The sample holds a few counts of this clonotype. The chain employs TRBV28 and TRBJ2-1; 9 nucleotides match TRBD1. The ends lost 7 bases at V and 1 base at J; junction bases unmatched: 5. The germline CDR1 and CDR2 sequences are MDHEN and SYDVKM. The length of the CDR3 is 15 residues. CDR3 DNA sequence: TGTGCCAGCATATCACAGGGGGCGTCCTACAATGAGCAGTTCTTC. Residues: CASISQGASYNEQFF.

This chain links TRBV19 with TRBJ2-4; D remains unclear. V lost 8 bases to trimming and J lost 0 bases, with 14 bases between them. CDR1 LNHDA and CDR2 SQIVND come from the germline V gene (reference sequence). This CDR3 has 15 residues. The chain's CDR3 is CASSLYGLAKNIQYF. The CDR3 region has the DNA TGTGCCAGTTCCCTCTATGGGTTAGCCAAAAACATTCAGTACTTC.

This rearrangement joins TRBV28 to TRBJ1-5, with D possibly matching TRBD1 (5 bases). The CDR3 sequence is 14 residues long. The ends were cut back, 3 bases at V and 6 bases at J, with 12 bases in the middle. Germline lookup yields CDR1 MDHEN and CDR2 SYDVKM. The CDR3 sequence: CASSFSRGGQPQHF. The CDR3 DNA reads TGTGCCAGCAGTTTCAGTAGGGGAGGTCAGCCCCAGCATTTT. Full variable domain (rest looked up from reference TRBV28 and TRBJ1-5): DVKVTQSSRYLVKRTGEKVFLECVQDMDHENMFWYRQDPGLGLRLIYFSYDVKMKEKGDIPEGYSVSREKKERFSLILESASTNQTSMYLCASSFSRGGQPQHFGDGTRLSIL.

This chain uses TRBV6-6 with TRBJ2-3; a weak D match, TRBD2 (6 bases). The V end lost 10 bases, the J end lost 2 bases, and 16 bases lay between the germline ends. Germline V gene data show CDR1 as MNHNY and CDR2 as SVGAGI (reference sequence). The CDR3 sequence is 14 residues long. DNA for the CDR3: TGTGCCACCTGCACACGGGGGTTCACAGATACGCAGTATTTT. It is translated as CATCTRGFTDTQYF.

This clonotype was found many times. The CDR3 DNA follows: TGTGCCAGCAGCTTATGGGGGTACGAGCAGTACGTC. Its translation is CASSLWGYEQYV. The gene calls are TRBV7-9 and TRBJ2-7; D may match TRBD1 or TRBD2 (5 bases each). Germline CDR1 SEHNR, CDR2 FQNEAQ (reference sequence). Trimming removed 2 bases from V and 4 bases from J, with 6 bases in between. The CDR3 runs 12 residues.

This chain links TRBV16 with TRBJ1-5; tentative D call: TRBD1 (5 bases). Per the germline V gene, CDR1 is KGHSY and CDR2 is FQNENV. Trimming took off 4 bases at V and 5 bases at J, with 6 bases between the two ends. CDR3 length equals 12 residues. For the CDR3, the DNA is TGTGCCAGCAGCCCAGGGTATCAGCCCCAGCATTTT. Residues: CASSPGYQPQHF.

This rearrangement joins TRBV7-2 to TRBJ2-1; 8 bases are shared with TRBD2. With 2 bases clipped from V and 4 bases from J, the junction kept 4 bases outside the gene matches. The CDR3 runs to 15 residues. Germline CDR1 is SGHTA and CDR2 is FQGNSA. The CDR3 DNA follows: TGTGCCAGCAGCTTAAGAGGCGGGGGGTACAATGAGCAGTTCTTC. This translates into CASSLRGGGYNEQFF.

This clonotype has a handful of counts. This chain links TRBV11-2 with TRBJ2-3, with D possibly TRBD1 on 5 matching bases. CDR3 length equals 14 residues. Germline loops: CDR1 SGHAT, CDR2 FQNNGV. Trimming took 5 bases from V and 5 from J, leaving 14 bases between them. The CDR3 protein is CASSLNPRGDTQYF. The CDR3 coding sequence is TGTGCCAGCAGCCTCAATCCAAGGGGAGATACGCAGTATTTT.

This clonotype has just a few counts. The chain has TRBV7-2 and TRBJ2-1; no reliable D call. CDR3 length equals 14 residues. CDR1 and CDR2 (germline): SGHTA, FQGNSA. Deletions cut 1 base from V and 8 bases from J, with 12 bases between. The CDR3, as DNA: TGTGCCAGCAGCTTAGGGGCCGGTGGAGATGAGCAGTTCTTC. This encodes CASSLGAGGDEQFF.

This clonotype was observed a handful of times. The V call is TRBV12-3 or TRBV12-4, the J call TRBJ2-1; D uncertain. The CDR3 contains 16 residues. Trimming removed 1 base at V and 6 bases at J, with 16 bases between. CDR3 sequence reads: CASSLEGTVLPNEQFF. CDR3 nucleotides: TGTGCCAGCAGTTTAGAGGGCACAGTACTCCCCAATGAGCAGTTCTTC.

This clonotype was recorded a few times. CDR3 sequence: CASSFFMGDTQYF. Here the CDR3 DNA reads TGTGCCAGCAGCTTTTTTATGGGCGATACGCAGTATTTT. V gene TRBV7-2 combines with J gene TRBJ2-3; D is undetermined. Deletions cut 3 bases from V and 6 bases from J, with 10 bases between. The V gene's germline CDR1 is SGHTA and CDR2 FQGNSA. The CDR3 is made up of 13 amino acids.